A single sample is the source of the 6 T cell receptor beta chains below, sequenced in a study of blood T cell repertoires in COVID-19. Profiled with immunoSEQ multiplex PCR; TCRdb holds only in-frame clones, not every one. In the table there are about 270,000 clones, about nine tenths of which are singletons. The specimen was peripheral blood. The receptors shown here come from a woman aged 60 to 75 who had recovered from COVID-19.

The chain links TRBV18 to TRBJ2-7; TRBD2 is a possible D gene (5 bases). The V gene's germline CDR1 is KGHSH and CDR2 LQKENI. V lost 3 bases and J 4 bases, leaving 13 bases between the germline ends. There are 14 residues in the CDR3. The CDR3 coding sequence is TGTGCCAGCTCACCTCGCCGGGATCTGTACGAGCAGTACTTC. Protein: CASSPRRDLYEQYF. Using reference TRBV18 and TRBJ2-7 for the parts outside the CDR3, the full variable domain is NAGVMQNPRHLVRRRGQEARLRCSPMKGHSHVYWYRQLPEEGLKFMVYLQKENIIDESGMPKERFSAEFPKEGPSILRIQQVVRGDSAAYFCASSPRRDLYEQYFGPGTRLTVT.

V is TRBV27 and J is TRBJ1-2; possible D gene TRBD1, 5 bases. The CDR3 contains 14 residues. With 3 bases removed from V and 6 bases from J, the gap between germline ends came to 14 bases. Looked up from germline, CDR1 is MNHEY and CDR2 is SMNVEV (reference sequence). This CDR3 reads CASSFRREGHGYTF. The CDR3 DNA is TGTGCCAGCAGTTTCCGGAGGGAGGGGCATGGCTACACCTTC.

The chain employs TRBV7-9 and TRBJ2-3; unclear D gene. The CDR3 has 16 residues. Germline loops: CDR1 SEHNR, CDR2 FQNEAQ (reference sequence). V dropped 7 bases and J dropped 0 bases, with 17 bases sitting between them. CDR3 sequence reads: CASTLGFTTSTDTQYF. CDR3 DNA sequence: TGTGCCAGCACCTTGGGGTTTACGACTAGCACAGATACGCAGTATTTT.

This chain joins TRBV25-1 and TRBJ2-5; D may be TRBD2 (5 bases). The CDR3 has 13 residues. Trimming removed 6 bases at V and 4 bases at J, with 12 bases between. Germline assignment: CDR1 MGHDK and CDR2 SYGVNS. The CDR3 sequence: CASRREIPETQYF. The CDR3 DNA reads TGTGCCAGCAGGAGGGAAATTCCAGAGACCCAGTACTTC.

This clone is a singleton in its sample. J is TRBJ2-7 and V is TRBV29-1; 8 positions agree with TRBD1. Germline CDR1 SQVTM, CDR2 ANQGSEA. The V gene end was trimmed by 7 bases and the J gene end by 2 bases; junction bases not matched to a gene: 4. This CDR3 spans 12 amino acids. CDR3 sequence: CSGGQGTYEQYF. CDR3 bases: TGCAGCGGAGGACAGGGAACCTACGAGCAGTACTTC.

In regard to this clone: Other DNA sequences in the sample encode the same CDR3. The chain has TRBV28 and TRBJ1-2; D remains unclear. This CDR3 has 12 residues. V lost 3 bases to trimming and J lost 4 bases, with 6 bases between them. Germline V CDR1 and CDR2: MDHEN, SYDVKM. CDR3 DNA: TGTGCCAGCAGTTTGTCCGGCTATGGCTACACCTTC. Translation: CASSLSGYGYTF.